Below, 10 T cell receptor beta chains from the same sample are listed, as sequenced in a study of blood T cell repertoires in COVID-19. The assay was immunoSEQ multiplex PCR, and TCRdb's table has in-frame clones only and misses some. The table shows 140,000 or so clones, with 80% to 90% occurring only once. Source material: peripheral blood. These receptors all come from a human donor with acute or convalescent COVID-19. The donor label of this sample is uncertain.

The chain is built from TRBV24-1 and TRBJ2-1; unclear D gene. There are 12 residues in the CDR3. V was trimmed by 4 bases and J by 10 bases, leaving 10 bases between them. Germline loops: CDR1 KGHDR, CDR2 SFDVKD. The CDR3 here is CATSDGWREQFF. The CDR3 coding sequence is TGTGCCACCAGTGACGGGTGGCGGGAGCAGTTCTTC.

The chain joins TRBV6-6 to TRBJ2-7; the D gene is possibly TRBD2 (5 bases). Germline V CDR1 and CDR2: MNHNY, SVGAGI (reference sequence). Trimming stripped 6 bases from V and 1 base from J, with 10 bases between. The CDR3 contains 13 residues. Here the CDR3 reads CASRLLDSYEQYF. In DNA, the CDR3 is TGTGCCAGCAGGCTACTAGATTCCTACGAGCAGTACTTC.

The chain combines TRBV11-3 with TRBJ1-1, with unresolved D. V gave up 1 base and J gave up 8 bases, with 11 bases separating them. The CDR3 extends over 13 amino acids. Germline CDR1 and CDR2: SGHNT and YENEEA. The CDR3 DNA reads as TGTGCCAGCAGCTTAGTTAAAGGAGGAGAAGCTTTCTTT. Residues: CASSLVKGGEAFF.

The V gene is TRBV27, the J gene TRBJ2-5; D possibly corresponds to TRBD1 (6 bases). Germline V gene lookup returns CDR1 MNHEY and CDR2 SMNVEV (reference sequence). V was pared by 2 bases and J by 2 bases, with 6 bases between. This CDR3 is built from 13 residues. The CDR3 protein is CASSLRGQETQYF. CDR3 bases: TGTGCCAGCAGTTTAAGGGGGCAAGAGACCCAGTACTTC.

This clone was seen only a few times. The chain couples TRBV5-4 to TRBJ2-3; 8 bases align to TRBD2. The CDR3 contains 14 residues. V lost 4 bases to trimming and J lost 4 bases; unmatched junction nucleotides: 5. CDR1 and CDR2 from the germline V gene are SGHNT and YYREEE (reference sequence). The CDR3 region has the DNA TGTGCCAGCAGCCCGGGGGGGGCGGCAGATACGCAGTATTTT. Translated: CASSPGGAADTQYF. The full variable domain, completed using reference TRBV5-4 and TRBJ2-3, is ETGVTQSPTHLIKTRGQQVTLRCSSQSGHNTVSWYQQALGQGPQFIFQYYREEENGRGNFPPRFSGLQFPNYSSELNVNALELDDSALYLCASSPGGAADTQYFGPGTRLTVL.

CDR3 residues: CASSQVYDRGPGYTF. The CDR3 nucleotides read TGCGCCAGCAGCCAAGTATATGACAGGGGGCCTGGCTACACCTTC. The V and J genes are TRBV4-1 and TRBJ1-2; 10 bases match TRBD1. CDR3 length: 15 amino acids. Germline V CDR1 and CDR2: MGHRA, YSYEKL. The V gene end was trimmed by 1 base and the J gene end by 7 bases; junction bases not matched to a gene: 6.

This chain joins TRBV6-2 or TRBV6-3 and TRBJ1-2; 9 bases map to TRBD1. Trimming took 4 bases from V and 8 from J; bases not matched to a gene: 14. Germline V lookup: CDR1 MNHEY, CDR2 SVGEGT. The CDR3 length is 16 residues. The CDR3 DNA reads TGTGCCAGCAGTTGGACTTCCACAGGGGGCGCCGCGGGCTACACCTTC. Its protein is CASSWTSTGGAAGYTF.

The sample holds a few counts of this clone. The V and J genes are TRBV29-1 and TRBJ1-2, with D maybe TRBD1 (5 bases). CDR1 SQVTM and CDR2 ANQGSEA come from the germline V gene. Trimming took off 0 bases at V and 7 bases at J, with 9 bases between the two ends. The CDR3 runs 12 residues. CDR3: CSVEDQGGGYTF. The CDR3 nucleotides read TGCAGCGTTGAAGATCAGGGTGGTGGCTACACCTTC. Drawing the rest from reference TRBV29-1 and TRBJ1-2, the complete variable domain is SAVISQKPSRDICQRGTSLTIQCQVDSQVTMMFWYRQQPGQSLTLIATANQGSEATYESGFVIDKFPISRPNLTFSTLTVSNMSPEDSSIYLCSVEDQGGGYTFGSGTRLTVV.

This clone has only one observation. CDR3 sequence reads: CASLGGANTEAFF. Written as DNA, the CDR3 is TGTGCCTCCTTGGGGGGGGCGAACACTGAAGCTTTCTTT. This chain uses TRBV10-3 with TRBJ1-1, with D perhaps matching TRBD1 (6 bases). Per germline, CDR1 ENHRY and CDR2 SYGVKD. This CDR3 comprises 13 residues. V was shortened by 11 bases and J by 1 base, with 14 bases between the two germline ends.

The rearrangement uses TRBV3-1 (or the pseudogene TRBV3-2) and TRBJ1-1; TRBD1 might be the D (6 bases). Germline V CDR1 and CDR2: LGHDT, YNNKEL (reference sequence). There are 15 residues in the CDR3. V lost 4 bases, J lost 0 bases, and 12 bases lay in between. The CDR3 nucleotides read TGTGCCAGCAGCCTACAGGGTTTCTTGAACACTGAAGCTTTCTTT. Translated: CASSLQGFLNTEAFF.